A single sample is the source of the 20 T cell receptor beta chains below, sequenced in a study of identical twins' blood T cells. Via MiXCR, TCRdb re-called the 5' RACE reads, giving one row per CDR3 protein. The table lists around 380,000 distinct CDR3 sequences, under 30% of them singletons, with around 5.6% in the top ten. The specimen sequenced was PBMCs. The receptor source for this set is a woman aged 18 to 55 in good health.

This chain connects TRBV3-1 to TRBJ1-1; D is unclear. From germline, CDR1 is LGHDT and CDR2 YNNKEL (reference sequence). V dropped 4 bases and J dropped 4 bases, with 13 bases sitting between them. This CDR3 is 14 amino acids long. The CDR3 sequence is CASSLNQLSTEAFF. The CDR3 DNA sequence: TGTGCCAGCAGCCTCAACCAGTTGAGCACTGAAGCTTTCTTT.

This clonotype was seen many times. CDR3 protein: CSATSGSFVYGYTF. The CDR3 bases are TGCAGTGCTACCTCGGGATCCTTCGTTTACGGCTACACCTTC. The chain carries TRBV20-1 and TRBJ1-2; no firm D call. This CDR3 region has 14 residues. The germline CDR1 and CDR2 sequences are DFQATT and SNEGSKA (reference sequence). V was pared by 4 bases and J by 8 bases, with 20 bases between.

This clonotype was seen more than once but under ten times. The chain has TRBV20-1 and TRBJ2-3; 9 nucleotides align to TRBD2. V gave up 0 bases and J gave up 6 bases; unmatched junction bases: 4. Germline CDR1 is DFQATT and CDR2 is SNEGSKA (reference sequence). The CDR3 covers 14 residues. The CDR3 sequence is CSARDRLAGDTQYF. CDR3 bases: TGCAGTGCTAGAGATCGCCTAGCGGGGGATACGCAGTATTTT.

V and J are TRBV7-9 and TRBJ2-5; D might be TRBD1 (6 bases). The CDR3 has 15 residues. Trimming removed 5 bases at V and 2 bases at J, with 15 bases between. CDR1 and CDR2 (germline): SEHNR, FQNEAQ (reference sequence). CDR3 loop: CASSLYGGQQETQYF. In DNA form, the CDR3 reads TGTGCCAGCAGCCTTTATGGTGGACAGCAAGAGACCCAGTACTTC.

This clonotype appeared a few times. CDR3 sequence reads: CASRALGQNTGELFF. CDR3 DNA sequence: TGTGCCAGCAGGGCGTTAGGCCAGAACACCGGGGAGCTGTTTTTT. The chain has TRBV5-5 and TRBJ2-2; D is unclear. CDR3 length: 15 amino acids. Germline CDR1 and CDR2: SGHKS and YYEKEE (reference sequence). V was shortened by 5 bases and J by 1 base, with 12 bases between the two germline ends.

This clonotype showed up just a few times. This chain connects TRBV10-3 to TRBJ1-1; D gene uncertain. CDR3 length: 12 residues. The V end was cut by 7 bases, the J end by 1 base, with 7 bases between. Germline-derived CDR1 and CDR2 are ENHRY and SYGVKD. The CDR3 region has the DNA TGTGCCATCATCGGAGAGAACACTGAAGCTTTCTTT. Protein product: CAIIGENTEAFF.

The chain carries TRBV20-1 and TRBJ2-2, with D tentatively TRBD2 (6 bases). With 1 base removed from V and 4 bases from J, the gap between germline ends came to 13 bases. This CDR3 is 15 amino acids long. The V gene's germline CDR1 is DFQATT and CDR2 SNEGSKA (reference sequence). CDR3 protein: CSARARDSFTGELFF. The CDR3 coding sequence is TGCAGTGCTAGAGCGCGGGACTCCTTCACCGGGGAGCTGTTTTTT.

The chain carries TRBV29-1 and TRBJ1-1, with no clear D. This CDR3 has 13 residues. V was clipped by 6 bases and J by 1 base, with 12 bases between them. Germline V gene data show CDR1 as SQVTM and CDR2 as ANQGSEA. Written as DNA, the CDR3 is TGCAGCGTCCTCGGTGGGCAGAACACTGAAGCTTTCTTT. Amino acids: CSVLGGQNTEAFF.

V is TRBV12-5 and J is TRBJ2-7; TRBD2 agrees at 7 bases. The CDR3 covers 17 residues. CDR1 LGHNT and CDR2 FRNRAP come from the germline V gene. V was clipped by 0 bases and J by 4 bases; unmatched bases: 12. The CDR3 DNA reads TGTGCTAGTGGTTTGGTACTCGGCGGGAGTTTAAGTTACGAGCAGTACTTC. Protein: CASGLVLGGSLSYEQYF.

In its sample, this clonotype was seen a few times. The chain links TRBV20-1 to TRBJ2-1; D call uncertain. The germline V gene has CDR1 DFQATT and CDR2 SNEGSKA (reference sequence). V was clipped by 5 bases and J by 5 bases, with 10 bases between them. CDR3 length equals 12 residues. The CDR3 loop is CSALRGHNEQFF. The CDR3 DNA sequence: TGCAGTGCTCTCCGCGGACACAATGAGCAGTTCTTC.

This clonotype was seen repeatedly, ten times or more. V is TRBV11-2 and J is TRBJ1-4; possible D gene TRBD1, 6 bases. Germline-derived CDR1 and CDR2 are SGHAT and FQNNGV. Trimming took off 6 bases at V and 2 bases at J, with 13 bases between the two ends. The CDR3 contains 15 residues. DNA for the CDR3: TGTGCCAGCAGGACGTTCGGGGGCACTAATGAAAAACTGTTTTTT. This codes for CASRTFGGTNEKLFF.

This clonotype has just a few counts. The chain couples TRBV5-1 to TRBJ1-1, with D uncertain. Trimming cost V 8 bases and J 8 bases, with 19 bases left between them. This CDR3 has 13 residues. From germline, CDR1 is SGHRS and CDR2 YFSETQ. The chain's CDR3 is CASKTGPNYEAFF. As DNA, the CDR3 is TGCGCCAGTAAAACCGGGCCAAATTACGAAGCTTTCTTT.

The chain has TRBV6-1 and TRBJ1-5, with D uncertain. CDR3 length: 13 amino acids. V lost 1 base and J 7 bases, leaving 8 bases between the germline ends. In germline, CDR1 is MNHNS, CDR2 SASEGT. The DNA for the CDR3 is TGTGCCAGCAGTGAAGATGTGCGGCAGCCCCAGCATTTT. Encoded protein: CASSEDVRQPQHF.

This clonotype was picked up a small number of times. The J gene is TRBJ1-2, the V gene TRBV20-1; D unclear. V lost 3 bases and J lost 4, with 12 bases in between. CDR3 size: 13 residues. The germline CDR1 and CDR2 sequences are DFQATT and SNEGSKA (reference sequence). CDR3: CSASTSMPYGYTF. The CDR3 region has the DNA TGCAGTGCTAGTACCAGTATGCCCTATGGCTACACCTTC.

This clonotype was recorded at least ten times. In nucleotides, the CDR3 is TGTGCCAGCACCAAAACCGAGCGCACTGAAGCTTTCTTT. Protein: CASTKTERTEAFF. The genes are TRBV3-1 and TRBJ1-1, with D hard to call. Trimming stripped 7 bases from V and 4 bases from J, with 13 bases between. The CDR3 covers 13 residues. Germline V gene data show CDR1 as LGHDT and CDR2 as YNNKEL (reference sequence).

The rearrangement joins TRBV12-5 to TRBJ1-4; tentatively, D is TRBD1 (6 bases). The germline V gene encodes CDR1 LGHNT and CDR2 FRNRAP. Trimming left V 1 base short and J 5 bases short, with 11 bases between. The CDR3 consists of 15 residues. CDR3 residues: CASGLDRAPNEKLFF. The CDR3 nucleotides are TGTGCTAGTGGTTTGGACAGGGCACCAAATGAAAAACTGTTTTTT.

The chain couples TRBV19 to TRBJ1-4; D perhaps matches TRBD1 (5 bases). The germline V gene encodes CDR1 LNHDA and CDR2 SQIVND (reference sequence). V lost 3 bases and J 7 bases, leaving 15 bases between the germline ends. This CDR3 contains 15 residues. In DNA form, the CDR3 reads TGTGCCAGTAGTATCTCCGAGGGGCGCGTTGAAAAACTGTTTTTT. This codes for CASSISEGRVEKLFF.

The CDR3 nucleotides read TGTGCCAGCAGTTACCCGGACAGCTATGGCTACACCTTC. Translated, it gives CASSYPDSYGYTF. V usage is TRBV6-6 and J usage is TRBJ1-2; tentatively, D is TRBD1 (6 bases). CDR3 size: 13 residues. Trimming left V 2 bases short and J 4 bases short, with 8 bases between. Germline CDR1 reads MNHNY; CDR2 reads SVGAGI (reference sequence).

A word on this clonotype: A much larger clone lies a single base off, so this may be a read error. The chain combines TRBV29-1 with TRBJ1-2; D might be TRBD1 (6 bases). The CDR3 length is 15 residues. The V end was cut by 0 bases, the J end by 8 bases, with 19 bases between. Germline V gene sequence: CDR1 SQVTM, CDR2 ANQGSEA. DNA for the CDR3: TGCAGCGTTGAAGACCTCGGACAGACCAGCAACGGCTACACCTTC. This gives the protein CSVEDLGQTSNGYTF.

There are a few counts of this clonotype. The chain's CDR3 is CASRAGTAMYGYTF. The CDR3 nucleotides read TGTGCCAGCAGAGCCGGGACAGCCATGTATGGCTACACCTTC. The V gene is TRBV6-5, the J gene TRBJ1-2, with 7 nucleotides matching TRBD1. There are 14 residues in the CDR3. Germline V gene sequence: CDR1 MNHEY, CDR2 SVGAGI. Trimming took 6 bases from V and 5 from J; bases not matched to a gene: 9.